This TCR beta chain was identified during a study of human T cells and chemical hapten exposure (dated by TCRdb to the early 2020s). About the study as a whole: For sensitization, 2% DPC in acetone was applied to a 2 cm by 2 cm area of upper inner arm skin. Weekly therapeutic DPC doses were additionally applied to the scalp of patients throughout the approximately 24-week study period. Patch testing was done on the upper back using Finn chambers containing 0.01% DPC, and results were scored after 6 days according to International Contact Dermatitis Research Group standards. Alopecia areata with under or over 50% scalp involvement, alopecia totalis and alopecia universalis were represented in the patient cohort, which was mostly female. Libraries were combined into a pool for sequencing, and differences in TCR yield between samples came mainly from small differences in library volumes within the pool. In alopecia patients, the study followed how the peripheral blood TCR repertoire changed in vivo over primary and secondary sensitization to diphenylcyclopropenone (DPC), a hapten. Patient blood was sampled pre-sensitization (week 0) and at 2, 6 and about 24 weeks after DPC sensitization. Blood for TCR sequencing was provided by twenty-nine alopecia patients at one to four time points (pre-sensitization, 2, 6 and 24 weeks). Beyond this particular receptor, the publication reports: Repeated subsampling changed both the strength of the expansion versus patch-test correlation and the threshold at which the correlation became significant. DPC sensitization did not change how many TCRs were above 1 in 1000 frequency, and no evidence was found of alterations in global repertoire structure. Compared with pre-sensitization or healthy control sets, expanded TCRs formed significantly more large CDR3 similarity clusters, which is consistent with antigen-driven responses. Patch test score was positively correlated with the number of PT1 expanded TCRs, with significance at thresholds 8, 16 and 32 but not at 4. Because all patients had alopecia, a presumed autoimmune disease, the immune response of the patients might differ from that of healthy individuals.

This clonotype was seen a few times. Its target antigen remains unknown. No much larger clone is present one base from it, and per-base qualities are unavailable. The method was RACE. The sequencing machine was a NextSeq 500. Library preparation attached unique molecular identifiers to individual cDNA molecules for quantitative, reproducible TCR counting. Each blood RNA sample was used to sequence both TCR alpha and TCR beta chains. On the study's bioinformatics: A median of around 96,000 TCRs per sample was observed, with a range of roughly 23,224 to 750,000. V, J and CDR3 annotation of the TCR reads was performed with the Decombinator software suite. For the PS versus PT1 abundance plots, all samples were subsampled to the same number of TCRs (28,000). TCRs were defined as expanded if absent before sensitization and observed at least eight times at the 2-week time point. Through fastp at Q25 and MiXCR, TCRdb rebuilt clones from the public reads, retaining in-frame beta chains. Identical CDR3 protein sequences are pooled into one entry, listed with their most common genes and DNA. The V and J calls here are based on TCRdb, not the publication. The sample table records around 300,000 distinct CDR3 sequences; just under 8% of these occur just once. Roughly 1.2% of the sample rests with the top ten.

The time point label of this sample denotes: pre-sensitization, week 0. The intended sense of this specimen's treatment or condition label: therapeutic diphenylcyclopropenone sensitization with weekly scalp DPC. Blood at each patch-test visit was drawn before the patch test was applied. To be eligible, patients had to be aged 18 to 70, diagnosed with alopecia and judged suitable for DPC therapy, while pregnant patients were excluded. Total RNA was isolated from unfractionated whole blood collected in Tempus Blood RNA tubes. Trimming at the junction amounts to 1 base on V and 4 bases on J, and the germline ends lie 16 bases apart. The CDR3 spans 16 residues, from the cysteine through the phenylalanine. Kept here is only the CDR3 DNA, which spans 48 bases and is read in frame from base 1. Based on the germline V gene (reference sequence), the CDR1 and CDR2 sequences are LGHDT and YNNKEL.

The TCR comes from a man between 18 and 29 years old with alopecia areata. Some clones in this sample may be carry-over from other donors' samples. The V and J segments used are TRBV3-1 and TRBJ1-1; a tentative D match to TRBD1 spans 5 bases. The material sequenced was whole blood, taken in connection with sensitization to the hapten diphenylcyclopropenone (DPC). The nucleotide sequence is given as TGTGCCAGCAGCCAAGGGGGACTTGGCGGGACCACTGAAGCTTTCTTT. Its amino acids are CASSQGGLGGTTEAFF.